Detailed here is one T cell receptor (beta chain). The target of this receptor is not known. Base qualities are not recorded, but no much larger clone differs from it by a single base. The sample is drawn from a study of cytomegalovirus exposure and HLA in healthy donors (dated by TCRdb to 2016 to 2017). Looking at the study overall: According to an earlier analysis of 550 to 700 of the donors, some 180 million T cells yielded 90 million to 140 million unique TCR beta sequences and about 300 Gb of sequence data. On average, roughly 250,000 unique TCR beta nucleotide sequences were sequenced per donor among a few hundred genotyped donors of the cohort, with roughly 18% of those sequences being non-productive. In an earlier analysis of 500 to 650 of the donors, high-throughput TCR beta sequencing was used to judge whether each TCR beta V gene segment behaved as functional or pseudogenic. To predict cytomegalovirus infection status, the study combined high-throughput TCR immunosequencing, statistical association of individual TCRs with disease status, and machine learning. Donor age, sex, ethnicity and CMV serostatus were compiled alongside the repertoire data. In a later analysis, previously published TCR beta repertoires from 550 to 700 donors were re-analyzed and high-resolution HLA genotyping was added so that TCR occurrence patterns could be studied. Typing coverage varied by locus: roughly 620-640 donors for A, B, C, DRB1 and DQB1; approximately 520 for DQA1; about 600 for DPA1; approximately 450 for DPB1. A separate validation cohort of over 95 different subjects was used in addition to the approximately 640-subject first cohort. Roughly five DR-DQ haplotypes were handled as single units for association and clustering, since linkage in the cohort was strong. Rather than drawing on any new phenotypic data, the later analysis identified candidate immune exposures from TCR beta sequences and the way those sequences occurred across donors. Of the 398 genotyped donors, 70% to 90% were placed in the genetic ancestry cluster associated with self-reported Caucasian donors. Every discovery cohort repertoire had been produced on one sequencing platform. Both class I and class II loci were covered by HLA typing, at four-digit resolution. The T cell repertoires of about 700 subjects were profiled by immunosequencing and related to cytomegalovirus serostatus. Approximately 310 gigabases of sequencing data and around 80 million unique TCR sequences made up an early release that covered nearly 650 HLA-typed donors. In a later genetic analysis, genome-wide SNP genotypes for about 55% of the 666 donors were used, and that subset was treated as a discovery cohort. The aim of the study was to test whether cataloging public T cell receptors could identify signatures of past pathogen exposure.

Libraries were prepared through the immunoSEQ multiplex PCR assay. A mixture of 60 forward primers for TCR Vbeta segments and 13 reverse primers for TCR Jbeta segments was used in the multiplex PCR. The CDR3 region of rearranged TCR beta genes was amplified from genomic DNA by a multiplex PCR assay. The amplified TCR beta libraries were sequenced on the Illumina HiSeq System as 87-base-pair reads. Regarding the original processing steps: In a later analysis, about 80 million unique TCR beta chains were counted across the approximately 670 repertoires, and about 9.9 million of these chains were shared by at least two donors. Raw reads were error-corrected and collapsed into unique sequences by a nearest-neighbor algorithm in which closely related sequences were merged to remove PCR and sequencing errors. Alignment of CDR3 sequences to IMGT reference sequences was used to assign V, D and J gene segments. For a sequence to be retained, a match of at least six nucleotides to both a V gene segment and a J gene segment was required. A rearrangement was called productive if the CDR3 had no stop codons and remained in frame with V and J, and every other rearrangement was called non-productive. Following IMGT convention, CDR3 was defined as the stretch from the second conserved V-encoded cysteine up to the conserved J-encoded phenylalanine. Sequences without an unambiguous match to a single V gene segment were excluded from the earlier analysis of about 600 of the donors. An earlier analysis of over 450 of the donors classified V segments as functional when productive rearrangements were above 56.7% and as segregating when the standard deviation between donors was above 5%. A statistical classification framework was built to diagnose cytomegalovirus status from the catalog of TCR beta chain sequences. A later analysis assigned V and J genes by comparing TCR nucleotide sequences with IMGT/GENE-DB human TR gene sequences. Using the TCRdist pipeline, a later analysis assigned CDR3 sequences along with most-parsimonious VDJ recombination scenarios. In a later analysis, each TCR beta chain was defined by its CDR3 amino acid sequence together with its V-gene family, and reads without a unique V-gene family were excluded. A later analysis removed several hundred highly shared, low-generation-probability nucleotide sequences to deal with suspected cross-contamination and a sequencing artifact. A later analysis calculated a clonal expansion index for each public chain from normalized within-repertoire ranks of inferred template counts. In a later analysis, generation probabilities were computed with a VDJ recombination model fitted to out-of-frame rearrangements, and the resulting probabilities were checked against IGoR. A later analysis scored TCR-TCR, TCR-HLA and TCR-CMV co-occurrence with hypergeometric tests, applying a repertoire-size bias correction to TCR pairs. False discovery rates were estimated in a later analysis by permuting HLA or CMV assignments 20 times. In a later analysis, co-occurring TCRs were grouped using DBSCAN, and TCRdist sequence similarity was added for clustering within HLA-allele-positive subsets. For co-occurrence clustering, repertoires with fewer than 30,000 or more than 120,000 public chains were excluded, along with four or five repertoires with anomalous nucleotide sharing. Entries here come from immuneACCESS through TCRdb and include only in-frame sequences with V and J called. Some clones fail to appear in such tables; in the studies checked, an unresolved V gene covers under half of the shortfall, and the cause of the remainder is unknown. D and trimming come from the DNA, and the V and J calls and clone size come from that table. The sample has some 180,000 clones on record, around 80% of them singletons. The ten biggest clones cover about 1.8% of the sample.

V is cut by 5 bases and J by 4 bases, and the space between the germline ends is 15 bases. Sequences MDHEN (CDR1) and SYDVKM (CDR2) are obtained from the germline V gene. Spanning cysteine to phenylalanine, the CDR3 consists of 14 amino acids. Left in the record is the CDR3 DNA by itself, 42 bases read in frame from the first base. Overall study outcomes, separate from this receptor: In a later analysis, HLA-associated TCR beta chains were found to be more clonally expanded and to have lower generation probabilities than equally common non-associated chains. Because HLA typing was unavailable for some donors at each locus, only the typed subset was used in association tests. Correlated functional status among segregating V segments might reflect linkage disequilibrium, but an unknown experimental factor could not be ruled out. In an earlier analysis of approximately 590 of the donors, most TCR beta V segments appeared in productive rearrangements about 87% or about 30% of the time, broadly matching IMGT annotations. The earlier analysis of 587 of the donors excluded some 15 rarely observed V segments, including chromosome 9 orphons, because counts were too low. Some IMGT-functional V segments, including TRBV6-2 and TRBV6-3, could not be told apart with the 87-base-pair reads, so those segments were excluded. Strong co-occurrence of HLA alleles, especially DR and DQ, made assigning TCR associations to individual alleles difficult. An association between a missense DCLRE1C variant and V-gene and J-gene trimming of TCR beta chains was found in a later genetic analysis and replicated in an independent cohort. Roughly uniform sequencing depth across donors was assumed in presence/absence analyses, although this assumption may not hold. The only immune exposure information available for the cohort was CMV serostatus. Cytomegalovirus status was reported to be diagnosed by the classifier with high specificity and sensitivity in both the original and validation cohorts. A later analysis found that most CMV-associated TCR beta chains appeared HLA-restricted, with HLA associations seemingly driven largely by CMV exposure. A later genetic analysis reported fewer N-insertions in productive TCRs among donors in an Asian-associated ancestry cluster than the roughly 700-donor mean. At a false discovery rate of 0.05, a later analysis linked some 17,000 TCR beta sequences to specific HLA alleles. A few of the identified cytomegalovirus-associated TCR beta chains were confirmed in vitro to be specific for cytomegalovirus antigens. A further reported finding was that TCR beta sequences accurately predicted the HLA-A and HLA-B alleles for most subjects in the first cohort. A cluster of highly shared sequence variants was judged likely to represent a technical artifact of the sequencing pipeline. Several of the top co-occurrence clusters appeared to be linked to parvovirus B19, influenza, CMV and Epstein-Barr virus, according to a later analysis. While some public TCRs were present in many individuals, most TCR sequences turned up only very rarely across donors. It was suggested by the authors that the approach could potentially be generalized to other disease states and immunological phenotypes. According to a later analysis, TCR association rates differed among HLA loci, with DRB1 alleles showing the most associated TCRs and HLA-C alleles showing the fewest. In this cohort, only TCR beta chains were sequenced, and detectable features were limited by the absence of alpha or paired-chain data. A total of about 150 TCR beta chains were listed by the study as associated with cytomegalovirus.

In total, fewer than 750 healthy bone marrow donors made up the cohort. All cohort members were sampled while nominally healthy, although unrecorded immune exposures were likely present. The donor tested CMV seronegative and was one of the 352 seronegative cohort members. A peripheral blood sample was provided by each donor, and peripheral blood mononuclear cells were used for TCR beta sequencing. Genomic DNA extraction from the blood cell samples was performed with the Qiagen DNeasy Blood Extraction Kit. This receptor chain uses TRBV28 and TRBJ2-7; the D gene is perhaps TRBD2, on 6 matching bases. This sequence was found in a woman in her late teens or twenties in good health and CMV-seronegative. The material sequenced was PBMCs. The CDR3 here reads CASSRTMALYEQYF. Read as DNA, the sequence is TGTGCCAGCAGTCGGACTATGGCTCTTTACGAGCAGTACTTC.